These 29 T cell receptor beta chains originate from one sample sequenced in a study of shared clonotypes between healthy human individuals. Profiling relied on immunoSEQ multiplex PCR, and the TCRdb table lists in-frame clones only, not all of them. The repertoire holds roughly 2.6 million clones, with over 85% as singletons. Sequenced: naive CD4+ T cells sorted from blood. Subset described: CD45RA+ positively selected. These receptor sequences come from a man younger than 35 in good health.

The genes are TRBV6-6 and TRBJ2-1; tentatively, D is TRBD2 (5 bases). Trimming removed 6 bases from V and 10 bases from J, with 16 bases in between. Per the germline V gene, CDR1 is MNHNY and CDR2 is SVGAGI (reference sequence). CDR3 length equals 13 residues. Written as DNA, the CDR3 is TGTGCCAGCAGACCGCCGGGCCCGGGGGAGCAGTTCTTC. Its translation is CASRPPGPGEQFF.

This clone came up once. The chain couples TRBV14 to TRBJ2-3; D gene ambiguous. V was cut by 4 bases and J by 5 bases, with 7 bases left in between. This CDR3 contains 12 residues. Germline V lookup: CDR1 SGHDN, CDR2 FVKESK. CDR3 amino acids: CASSLVRDTQYF. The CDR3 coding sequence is TGTGCCAGCAGCCTAGTGAGAGATACGCAGTATTTT. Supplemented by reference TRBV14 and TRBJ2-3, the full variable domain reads EAGVTQFPSHSVIEKGQTVTLRCDPISGHDNLYWYRRVMGKEIKFLLHFVKESKQDESGMPNNRFLAERTGGTYSTLKVQPAELEDSGVYFCASSLVRDTQYFGPGTRLTVL.

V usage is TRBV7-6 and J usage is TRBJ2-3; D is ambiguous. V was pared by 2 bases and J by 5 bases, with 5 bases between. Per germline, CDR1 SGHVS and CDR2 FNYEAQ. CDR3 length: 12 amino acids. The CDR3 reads CASSLKGDTQYF. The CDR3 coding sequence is TGTGCCAGCAGCTTAAAGGGAGATACGCAGTATTTT.

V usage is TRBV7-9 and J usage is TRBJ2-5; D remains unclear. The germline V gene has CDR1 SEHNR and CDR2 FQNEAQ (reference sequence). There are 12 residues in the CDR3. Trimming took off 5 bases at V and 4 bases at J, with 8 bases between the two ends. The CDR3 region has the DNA TGTGCCAGCAGCCCCAAAGGAGAGACCCAGTACTTC. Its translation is CASSPKGETQYF.

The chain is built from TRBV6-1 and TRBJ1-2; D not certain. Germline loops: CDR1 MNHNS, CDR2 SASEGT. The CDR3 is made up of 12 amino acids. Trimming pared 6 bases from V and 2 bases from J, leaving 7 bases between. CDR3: CASSAKNYGYTF. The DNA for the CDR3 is TGTGCCAGCAGCGCAAAAAACTATGGCTACACCTTC.

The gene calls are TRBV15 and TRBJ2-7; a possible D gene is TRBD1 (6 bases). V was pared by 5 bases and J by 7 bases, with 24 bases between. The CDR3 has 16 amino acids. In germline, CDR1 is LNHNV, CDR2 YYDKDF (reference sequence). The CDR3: CATSSLAGAHSWEQYF. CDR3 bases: TGTGCCACCAGCTCACTCGCAGGGGCCCACTCCTGGGAGCAGTACTTC.

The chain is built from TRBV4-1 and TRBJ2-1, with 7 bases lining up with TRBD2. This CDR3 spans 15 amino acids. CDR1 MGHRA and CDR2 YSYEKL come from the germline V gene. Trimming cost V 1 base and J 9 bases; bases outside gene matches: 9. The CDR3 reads CASSQGWGGLIEQFF. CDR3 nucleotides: TGCGCCAGCAGCCAAGGGTGGGGAGGGCTTATTGAGCAGTTCTTC.

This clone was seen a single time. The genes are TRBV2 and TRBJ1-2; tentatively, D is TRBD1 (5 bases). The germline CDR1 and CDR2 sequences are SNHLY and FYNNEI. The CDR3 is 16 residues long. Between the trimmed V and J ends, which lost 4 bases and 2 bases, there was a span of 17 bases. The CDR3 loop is CASSADTLVGNYGYTF. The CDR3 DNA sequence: TGTGCCAGCAGTGCGGACACGTTAGTTGGGAACTATGGCTACACCTTC.

Here the CDR3 reads CASSMLEYGYTF. The DNA of the CDR3 is TGTGCCAGTAGTATGCTGGAATATGGCTACACCTTC. V gene TRBV19 combines with J gene TRBJ1-2; no clear D. Per germline, CDR1 LNHDA and CDR2 SQIVND (reference sequence). The V gene lost 3 bases and the J gene lost 5 bases, with 7 bases spanning the gap. The CDR3 consists of 12 residues.

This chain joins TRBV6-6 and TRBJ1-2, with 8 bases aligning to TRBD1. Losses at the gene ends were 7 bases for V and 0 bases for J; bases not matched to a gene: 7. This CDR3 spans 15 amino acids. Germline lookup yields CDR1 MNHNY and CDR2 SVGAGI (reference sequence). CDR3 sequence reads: CASTKGQGANYGYTF. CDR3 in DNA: TGTGCCAGCACAAAAGGACAGGGCGCTAACTATGGCTACACCTTC.

CDR3 sequence reads: CASSFPKGDTGELFF. CDR3 coding DNA: TGCGCCAGCAGCTTTCCGAAGGGGGACACCGGGGAGCTGTTTTTT. This chain links TRBV5-1 with TRBJ2-2, with a tentative D call TRBD1 (6 bases). CDR1 is SGHRS and CDR2 is YFSETQ in the germline V gene. V lost 2 bases and J 3 bases, leaving 11 bases between the germline ends. This CDR3 is 15 amino acids long.

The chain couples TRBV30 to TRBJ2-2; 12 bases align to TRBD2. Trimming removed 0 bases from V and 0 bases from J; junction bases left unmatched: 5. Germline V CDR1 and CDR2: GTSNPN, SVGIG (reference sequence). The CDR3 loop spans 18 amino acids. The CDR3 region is CAWSVLRTSGANTGELFF. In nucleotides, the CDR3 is TGTGCCTGGAGTGTTTTGAGGACTAGCGGGGCGAACACCGGGGAGCTGTTTTTT.

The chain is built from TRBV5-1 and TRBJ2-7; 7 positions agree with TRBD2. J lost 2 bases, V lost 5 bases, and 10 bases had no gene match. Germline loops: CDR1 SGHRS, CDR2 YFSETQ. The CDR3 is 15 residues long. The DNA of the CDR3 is TGCGCCAGCAGTCCCTCGGGAGGTTCTGCCTACGAGCAGTACTTC. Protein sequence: CASSPSGGSAYEQYF.

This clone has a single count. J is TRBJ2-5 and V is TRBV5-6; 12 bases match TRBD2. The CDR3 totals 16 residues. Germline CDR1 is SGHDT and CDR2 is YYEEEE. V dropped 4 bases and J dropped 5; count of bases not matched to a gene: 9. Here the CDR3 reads CASSARLAGVKETQYF. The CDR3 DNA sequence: TGTGCCAGCAGCGCCAGACTAGCGGGAGTGAAGGAGACCCAGTACTTC.

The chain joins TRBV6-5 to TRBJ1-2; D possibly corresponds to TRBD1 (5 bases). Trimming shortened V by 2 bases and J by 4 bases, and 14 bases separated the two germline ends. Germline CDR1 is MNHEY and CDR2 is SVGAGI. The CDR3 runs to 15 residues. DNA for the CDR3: TGTGCCAGCAGTTACGGGGCAGGCGCGGGCTATGGCTACACCTTC. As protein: CASSYGAGAGYGYTF.

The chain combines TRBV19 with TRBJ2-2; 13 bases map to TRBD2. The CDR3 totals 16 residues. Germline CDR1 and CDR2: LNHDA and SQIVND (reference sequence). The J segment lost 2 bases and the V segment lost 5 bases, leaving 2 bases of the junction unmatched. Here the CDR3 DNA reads TGTGCCAGTAGTGGACTAGCGGGGGCAAACACCGGGGAGCTGTTTTTT. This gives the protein CASSGLAGANTGELFF.

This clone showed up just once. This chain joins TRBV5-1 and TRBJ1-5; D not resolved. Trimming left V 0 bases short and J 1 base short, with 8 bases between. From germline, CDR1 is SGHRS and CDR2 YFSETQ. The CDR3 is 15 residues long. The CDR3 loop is CASSLDSASNQPQHF. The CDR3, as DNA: TGCGCCAGCAGCTTGGATTCGGCCAGCAATCAGCCCCAGCATTTT.

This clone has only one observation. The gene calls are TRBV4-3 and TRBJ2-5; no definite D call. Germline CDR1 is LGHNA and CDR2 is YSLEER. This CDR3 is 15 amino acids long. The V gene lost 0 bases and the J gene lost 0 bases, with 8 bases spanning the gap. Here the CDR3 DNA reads TGCGCCAGCAGCCAAGAGGCTCAAAACCAAGAGACCCAGTACTTC. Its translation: CASSQEAQNQETQYF.

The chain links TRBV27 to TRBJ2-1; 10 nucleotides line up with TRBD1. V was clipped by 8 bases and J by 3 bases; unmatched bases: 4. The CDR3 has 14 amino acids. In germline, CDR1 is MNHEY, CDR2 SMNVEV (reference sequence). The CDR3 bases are TGTGCCAGCGGCCGGGACAGGGGCTACAATGAGCAGTTCTTC. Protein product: CASGRDRGYNEQFF.

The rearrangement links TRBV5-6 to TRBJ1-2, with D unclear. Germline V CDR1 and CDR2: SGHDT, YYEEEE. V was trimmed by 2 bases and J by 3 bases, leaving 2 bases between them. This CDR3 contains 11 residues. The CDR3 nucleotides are TGTGCCAGCAGCTTCGACTATGGCTACACCTTC. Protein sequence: CASSFDYGYTF.

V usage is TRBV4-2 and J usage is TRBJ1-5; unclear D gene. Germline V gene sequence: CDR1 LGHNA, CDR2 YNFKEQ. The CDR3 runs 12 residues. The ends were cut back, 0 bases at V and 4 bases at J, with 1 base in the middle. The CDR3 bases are TGTGCCAGCAGCCAAGAGAATCAGCCCCAGCATTTT. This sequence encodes CASSQENQPQHF.

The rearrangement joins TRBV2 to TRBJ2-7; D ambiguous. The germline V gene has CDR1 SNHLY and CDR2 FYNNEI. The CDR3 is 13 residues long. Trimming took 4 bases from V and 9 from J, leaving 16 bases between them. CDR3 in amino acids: CASSVAGKSRQYF. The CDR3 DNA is TGTGCCAGCAGTGTGGCAGGAAAGTCTAGGCAGTACTTC.

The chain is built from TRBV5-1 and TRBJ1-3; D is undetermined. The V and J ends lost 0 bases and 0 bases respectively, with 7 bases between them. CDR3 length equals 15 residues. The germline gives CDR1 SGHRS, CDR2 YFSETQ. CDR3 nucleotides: TGCGCCAGCAGCTTGGAGCGGAGCTCTGGAAACACCATATATTTT. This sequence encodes CASSLERSSGNTIYF.

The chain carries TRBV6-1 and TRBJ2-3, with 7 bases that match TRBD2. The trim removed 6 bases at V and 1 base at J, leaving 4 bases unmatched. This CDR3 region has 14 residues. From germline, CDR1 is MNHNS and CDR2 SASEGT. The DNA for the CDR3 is TGTGCCAGCAGGGGGGGGTCAGGCACAGATACGCAGTATTTT. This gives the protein CASRGGSGTDTQYF.

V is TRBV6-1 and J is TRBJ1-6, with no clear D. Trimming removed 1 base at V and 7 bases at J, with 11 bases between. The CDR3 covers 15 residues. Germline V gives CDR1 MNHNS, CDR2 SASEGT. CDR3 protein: CASSEERTGNSPLHF. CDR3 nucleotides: TGTGCCAGCAGTGAAGAGAGGACTGGGAATTCACCCCTCCACTTT.

Here the CDR3 DNA reads TGTGCCAGCAAAAACGGGTCCTCCTACGAGCAGTACTTC. Residues: CASKNGSSYEQYF. J is TRBJ2-7 and V is TRBV5-4; no clear D. V was clipped by 6 bases and J by 0 bases, with 10 bases between them. The CDR3 sequence is 13 residues long. In germline, CDR1 is SGHNT, CDR2 YYREEE (reference sequence).

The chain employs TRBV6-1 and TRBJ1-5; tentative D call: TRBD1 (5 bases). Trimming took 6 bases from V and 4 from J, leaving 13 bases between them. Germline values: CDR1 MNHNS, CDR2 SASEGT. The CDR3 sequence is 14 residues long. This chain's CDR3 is CASSKEGTNQPQHF. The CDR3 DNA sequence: TGTGCCAGCAGCAAAGAAGGGACGAATCAGCCCCAGCATTTT.

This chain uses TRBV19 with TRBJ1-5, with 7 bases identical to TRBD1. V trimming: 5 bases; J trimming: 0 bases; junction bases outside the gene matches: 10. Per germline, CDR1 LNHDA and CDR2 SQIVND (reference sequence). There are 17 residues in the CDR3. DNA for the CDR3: TGTGCCAGTAGTTCACGACAGGGACCTTATAGCAATCAGCCCCAGCATTTT. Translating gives CASSSRQGPYSNQPQHF.

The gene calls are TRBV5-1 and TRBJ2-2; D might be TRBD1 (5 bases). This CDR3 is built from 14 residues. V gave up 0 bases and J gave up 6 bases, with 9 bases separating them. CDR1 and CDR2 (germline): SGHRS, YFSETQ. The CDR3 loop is CASSLVGVPGELFF. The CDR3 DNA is TGCGCCAGCAGCTTGGTAGGGGTTCCCGGGGAGCTGTTTTTT.